Each of the 22 T cell receptor beta chains below was sequenced from the same sample in a study of cytomegalovirus exposure and HLA in healthy donors. In the PCR, 60 Vbeta and 13 Jbeta primers were used. The repertoire was sequenced with immunoSEQ multiplex PCR; TCRdb's copy has only in-frame clones and lacks some. Of 200,000 or so clones listed, 82% are singletons. Sequences were obtained from PBMCs. Receptor source: a woman between 45 and 60 years old in good health and CMV-seropositive.

The chain combines TRBV25-1 with TRBJ2-5; possibly TRBD1 for D (5 bases). V lost 4 bases, J lost 2 bases, and 17 bases lay in between. The CDR3 covers 16 residues. The germline CDR1 and CDR2 sequences are MGHDK and SYGVNS. The CDR3 nucleotides read TGTGCCAGCAGTGGGACATTCCAGGCAGGGCAAGAGACCCAGTACTTC. This gives the protein CASSGTFQAGQETQYF. Looking up the rest from reference TRBV25-1 and TRBJ2-5 gives the full variable domain: EADIYQTPRYLVIGTGKKITLECSQTMGHDKMYWYQQDPGMELHLIHYSYGVNSTEKGDLSSESTVSRIRTEHFPLTLESARPSHTSQYLCASSGTFQAGQETQYFGPGTRLLVL.

This clone was found a few times. This chain links TRBV4-3 with TRBJ2-3; no reliable D call. Germline CDR1 is LGHNA and CDR2 is YSLEER. The CDR3 runs 14 residues. V dropped 0 bases and J dropped 6 bases, with 10 bases sitting between them. The CDR3 protein is CASSQEFVGDTQYF. DNA for the CDR3: TGCGCCAGCAGCCAAGAGTTCGTGGGCGATACGCAGTATTTT.

This clone was observed once. This rearrangement joins TRBV10-2 to TRBJ2-3, with 8 positions matching TRBD2. The CDR3 has 14 residues. Germline CDR1 reads WSHSY; CDR2 reads SAAADI. V dropped 8 bases and J dropped 4; count of bases not matched to a gene: 8. CDR3 sequence reads: CASGWTSSADTQYF. The CDR3 DNA reads TGCGCCAGCGGGTGGACTAGCAGCGCAGATACGCAGTATTTT.

This clone was seen only a few times. The rearrangement uses TRBV10-3 and TRBJ2-7, with TRBD1 identical over 9 bases. With 4 bases clipped from V and 5 bases from J, the junction kept 0 bases outside the gene matches. The CDR3 is made up of 12 amino acids. CDR1 ENHRY and CDR2 SYGVKD come from the germline V gene. Here the CDR3 reads CAISGTGDEQYF. The CDR3, as DNA: TGTGCCATCAGTGGGACAGGGGACGAGCAGTACTTC.

The V gene is TRBV10-3, the J gene TRBJ2-7; no reliable D call. V gave up 7 bases and J gave up 0 bases, with 13 bases separating them. The CDR3 consists of 14 residues. Per germline, CDR1 ENHRY and CDR2 SYGVKD. DNA of the CDR3: TGTGCCATCACCCACGACTTGGGCTCCTACGAGCAGTACTTC. This translates into CAITHDLGSYEQYF.

Comments on this clone: This is likely a read error, given that the CDR3 carries no conserved phenylalanine or tryptophan at its end. The limits of the CDR3 on the DNA are not certain, so only TCRdb's listed CDR3 is given. The chain employs TRBV5-4 and TRBJ1-1; the tabulated D call, TRBD1, remains unverified against the DNA. Germline assignment: CDR1 SGHNT and CDR2 YYREEE (reference sequence). With termini counted, the CDR3 has 14 amino acids. CDR3 protein: CASSFDRGLGDSFT.

Only a few counts were recorded for this clone. The V gene is TRBV27, the J gene TRBJ2-7; 8 nucleotides align to TRBD1. Looked up from germline, CDR1 is MNHEY and CDR2 is SMNVEV (reference sequence). This CDR3 has 14 residues. Trimming removed 6 bases from V and 2 bases from J; junction bases left unmatched: 6. CDR3 coding DNA: TGTGCCAGCAGCCGGACAGGGCGGCCCTACGAGCAGTACTTC. Protein product: CASSRTGRPYEQYF.

The rearrangement links TRBV29-1 to TRBJ2-7; D is ambiguous. With 6 bases removed from V and 5 bases from J, the gap between germline ends came to 11 bases. The CDR3 has 11 amino acids. The V gene's germline CDR1 is SQVTM and CDR2 ANQGSEA. The CDR3 here is CSVANTDEQYF. The CDR3 bases are TGCAGCGTCGCCAATACGGACGAGCAGTACTTC.

The chain links TRBV28 to TRBJ2-1, with D unresolved. V was shortened by 7 bases and J by 5 bases, with 9 bases between the two germline ends. CDR1 MDHEN and CDR2 SYDVKM come from the germline V gene. The CDR3 runs 12 residues. CDR3 residues: CASTRGNNEQFF. Here the CDR3 DNA reads TGTGCCAGCACACGTGGCAACAATGAGCAGTTCTTC.

The chain recombines TRBV19 with TRBJ2-5; 8 nucleotides line up with TRBD1. J gave up 6 bases and V 2 bases, and 5 bases lay outside the gene matches. The CDR3 runs 14 residues. Germline V gene data show CDR1 as LNHDA and CDR2 as SQIVND (reference sequence). The chain's CDR3 is CASSITGGRQTQYF. In DNA, the CDR3 is TGTGCCAGTAGTATAACAGGGGGACGGCAGACCCAGTACTTC.

The V gene is TRBV2, the J gene TRBJ2-5, with 10 bases identical to TRBD2. The CDR3 sequence is 12 residues long. Germline CDR1 SNHLY, CDR2 FYNNEI. The V gene end was trimmed by 10 bases and the J gene end by 5 bases; junction bases not matched to a gene: 4. The CDR3 bases are TGTGCCACTAGAGCGGGGGGGGAGACCCAGTACTTC. Translation: CATRAGGETQYF. The whole variable domain, filled in from reference TRBV2 and TRBJ2-5, reads EPEVTQTPSHQVTQMGQEVILRCVPISNHLYFYWYRQILGQKVEFLVSFYNNEISEKSEIFDDQFSVERPDGSNFTLKIRSTKLEDSAMYFCATRAGGETQYFGPGTRLLVL.

This chain uses TRBV5-1 with TRBJ2-6; D gene unclear. With 1 base removed from V and 2 bases from J, the gap between germline ends came to 10 bases. Germline V gene data show CDR1 as SGHRS and CDR2 as YFSETQ. This CDR3 region has 16 residues. CDR3: CASSLTTPAGANVLTF. In nucleotides, the CDR3 is TGCGCCAGCAGCTTGACCACCCCAGCTGGGGCCAACGTCCTGACTTTC.

The chain employs TRBV27 and TRBJ2-5; 7 bases fit TRBD2. Looked up from germline, CDR1 is MNHEY and CDR2 is SMNVEV (reference sequence). The trim removed 1 base at V and 7 bases at J, leaving 3 bases unmatched. This CDR3 spans 13 amino acids. CDR3 sequence: CASSLFPGGTQYF. The CDR3 DNA is TGTGCCAGCAGTTTATTCCCGGGGGGGACCCAGTACTTC.

CDR3 sequence (DNA): TGCGCCAGCAGCCCCCCGGGACAGGGAAGGGGCAAAGGCCAGTTCTTC. Translating it yields CASSPPGQGRGKGQFF. This chain uses TRBV5-1 with TRBJ2-1; 9 bases line up with TRBD1. With 4 bases clipped from V and 13 bases from J, the junction kept 18 bases outside the gene matches. Germline values: CDR1 SGHRS, CDR2 YFSETQ. There are 16 residues in the CDR3.

The J gene is TRBJ2-7, the V gene TRBV6-1; 7 bases align to TRBD1. The CDR3 loop spans 14 amino acids. Germline CDR1 is MNHNS and CDR2 is SASEGT. Unmatched junction bases numbered 6, after V lost 7 bases and J lost 0 bases. The CDR3 DNA reads TGTGCCAGCAAAAGGACAGGCCTCTCCTACGAGCAGTACTTC. It is translated as CASKRTGLSYEQYF.

The rearrangement uses TRBV7-9 and TRBJ1-4, with D possibly being TRBD1 (6 bases). The CDR3 length is 14 residues. Germline V gives CDR1 SEHNR, CDR2 FQNEAQ (reference sequence). Trimming took 3 bases from V and 5 from J, leaving 10 bases between them. CDR3 sequence reads: CASSFRTDNEKLFF. CDR3 nucleotides: TGTGCCAGCAGCTTCCGGACAGACAATGAAAAACTGTTTTTT.

This clone appeared once. This chain uses TRBV4-1 with TRBJ2-1, with 9 positions matching TRBD2. With V trimmed by 6 bases and J by 8 bases, 11 bases remained unmatched. CDR1 is MGHRA, CDR2 YSYEKL, per germline. The CDR3 spans 15 residues. The DNA for the CDR3 is TGCGCCAGCAGGGCAGCAGGACTAGCGATAGATGAGCAGTTCTTC. It specifies CASRAAGLAIDEQFF.

In its sample, this clone was seen once. The chain combines TRBV15 with TRBJ2-7, with 7 nucleotides matching TRBD1. The J segment lost 1 base and the V segment lost 0 bases, leaving 3 bases of the junction unmatched. CDR3 length: 15 amino acids. The V gene's germline CDR1 is LNHNV and CDR2 YYDKDF (reference sequence). The DNA for the CDR3 is TGTGCCACCAGCAGAGAACAGGGGCAATCCTACGAGCAGTACTTC. Its protein product is CATSREQGQSYEQYF.

The V gene is TRBV6-6, the J gene TRBJ2-2; D may be TRBD1 (6 bases). V was pared by 8 bases and J by 6 bases, with 10 bases between. Germline CDR1 reads MNHNY; CDR2 reads SVGAGI (reference sequence). The CDR3 has 12 residues. CDR3 amino acids: CASSYRAGELFF. As DNA, the CDR3 is TGTGCCAGCTCCTACAGGGCCGGGGAGCTGTTTTTT.

This sequence joins TRBV18 and TRBJ1-5, with D unclear. Trimming shortened V by 3 bases and J by 4 bases, and 16 bases separated the two germline ends. This CDR3 has 16 residues. Germline CDR1 reads KGHSH; CDR2 reads LQKENI. Here the CDR3 DNA reads TGTGCCAGCTCACCGTTTCGGGAGAGTTTAAATCAGCCCCAGCATTTT. This translates into CASSPFRESLNQPQHF.

J is TRBJ1-6 and V is TRBV7-2; D remains ambiguous. CDR1 is SGHTA and CDR2 is FQGNSA in the germline V gene. Trimming took off 0 bases at V and 8 bases at J, with 11 bases between the two ends. The CDR3 has 15 residues. The DNA for the CDR3 is TGTGCCAGCAGCTTAGCGCCGCAGGTATATTCACCCCTCCACTTT. Protein: CASSLAPQVYSPLHF.

A single count supports this clone. The CDR3 protein is CASSIVGGIGYGYTF. The CDR3 region has the DNA TGTGCCAGTAGTATTGTAGGGGGCATCGGCTATGGCTACACCTTC. The chain is built from TRBV19 and TRBJ1-2; 7 bases map to TRBD1. The J segment lost 4 bases and the V segment lost 3 bases, leaving 8 bases of the junction unmatched. This CDR3 region has 15 residues. Per germline, CDR1 LNHDA and CDR2 SQIVND (reference sequence).